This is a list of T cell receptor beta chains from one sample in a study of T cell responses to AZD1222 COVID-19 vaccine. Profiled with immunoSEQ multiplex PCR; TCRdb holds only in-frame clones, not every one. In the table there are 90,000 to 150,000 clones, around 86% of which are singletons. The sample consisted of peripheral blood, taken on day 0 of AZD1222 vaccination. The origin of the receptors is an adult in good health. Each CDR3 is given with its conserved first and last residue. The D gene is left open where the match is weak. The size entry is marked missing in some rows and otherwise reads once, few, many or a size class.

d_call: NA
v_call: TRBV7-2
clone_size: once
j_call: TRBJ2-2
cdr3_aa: CASSFNPRTGELFF
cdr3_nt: TGTGCCAGCAGCTTCAACCCGCGCACCGGGGAGCTGTTTTTT

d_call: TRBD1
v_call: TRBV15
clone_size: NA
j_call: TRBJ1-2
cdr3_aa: CATSRDREVGGYTF
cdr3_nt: TGTGCCACCAGCAGGGACAGGGAGGTTGGTGGCTACACCTTC

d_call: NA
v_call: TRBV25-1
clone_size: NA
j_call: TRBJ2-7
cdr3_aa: CAERGDRAYEQYF
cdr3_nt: TGTGCCGAGAGGGGGGACAGAGCCTACGAGCAGTACTTC

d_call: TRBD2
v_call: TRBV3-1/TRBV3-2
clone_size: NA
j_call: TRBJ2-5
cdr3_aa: CASSPLAGPKETQYF
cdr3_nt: TGTGCCAGCAGCCCGCTAGCGGGGCCCAAAGAGACCCAGTACTTC

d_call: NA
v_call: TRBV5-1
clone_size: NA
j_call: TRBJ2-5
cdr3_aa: CASSRRPGLDQETQYF
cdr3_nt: TGCGCCAGCAGCCGCCGTCCAGGGCTGGACCAAGAGACCCAGTACTTC

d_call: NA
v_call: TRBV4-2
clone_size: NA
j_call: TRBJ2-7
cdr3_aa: CASSQKGAMNYEQYF
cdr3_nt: TGTGCCAGCAGCCAAAAGGGCGCGATGAACTACGAGCAGTACTTC

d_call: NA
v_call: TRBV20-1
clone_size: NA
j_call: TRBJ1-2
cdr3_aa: CSAPRDVGYTF
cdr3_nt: TGCAGTGCTCCCCGGGACGTCGGCTACACCTTC

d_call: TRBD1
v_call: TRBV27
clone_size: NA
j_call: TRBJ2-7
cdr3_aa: CASSLMPGTGGDEQYF
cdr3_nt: TGTGCCAGCAGTTTAATGCCCGGGACAGGGGGTGACGAGCAGTACTTC

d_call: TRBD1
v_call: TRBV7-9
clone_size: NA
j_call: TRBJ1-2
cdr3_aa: CASSIGTAPGYTF
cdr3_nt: TGTGCCAGCAGCATCGGGACAGCCCCTGGCTACACCTTC

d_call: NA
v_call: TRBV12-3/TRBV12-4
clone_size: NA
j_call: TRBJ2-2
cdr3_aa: CASSFGAGELFF
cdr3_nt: NA

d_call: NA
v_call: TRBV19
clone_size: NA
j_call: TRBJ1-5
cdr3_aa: CASARGGYQPQHF
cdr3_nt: TGTGCCAGCGCAAGGGGGGGTTATCAGCCCCAGCATTTT

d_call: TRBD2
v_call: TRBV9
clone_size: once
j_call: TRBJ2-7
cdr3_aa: CASSVGTRTYEQYF
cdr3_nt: TGTGCCAGCAGCGTTGGGACTAGAACCTACGAGCAGTACTTC

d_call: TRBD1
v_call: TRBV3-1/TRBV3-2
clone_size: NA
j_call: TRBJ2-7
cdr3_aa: CASSQPGTGNEQYF
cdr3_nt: TGTGCCAGCAGCCAACCGGGGACAGGGAACGAGCAGTACTTC

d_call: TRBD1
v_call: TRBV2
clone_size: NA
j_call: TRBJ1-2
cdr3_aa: CASAMGQEYGYTF
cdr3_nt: TGTGCCAGCGCGATGGGACAGGAATATGGCTACACCTTC

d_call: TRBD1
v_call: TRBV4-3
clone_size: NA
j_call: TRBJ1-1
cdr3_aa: CASSPGTGSNTEAFF
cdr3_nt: TGCGCCAGCAGTCCCGGGACAGGGTCGAACACTGAAGCTTTCTTT

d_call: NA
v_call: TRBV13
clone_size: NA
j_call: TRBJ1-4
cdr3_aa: CASRPTTRENEKLFF
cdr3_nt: TGTGCCAGCAGACCAACGACCCGGGAAAATGAAAAACTGTTTTTT

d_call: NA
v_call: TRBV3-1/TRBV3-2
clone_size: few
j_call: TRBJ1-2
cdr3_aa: CASSQDSPRRAYGYTF
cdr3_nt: TGTGCCAGCAGCCAAGATAGTCCTCGGAGGGCCTATGGCTACACCTTC

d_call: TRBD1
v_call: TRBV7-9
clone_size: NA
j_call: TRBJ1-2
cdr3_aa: CASSLGQGNYGYTF
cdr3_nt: TGTGCCAGCAGCTTAGGACAGGGTAACTATGGCTACACCTTC

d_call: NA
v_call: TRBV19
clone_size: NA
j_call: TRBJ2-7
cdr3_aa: CASSIAPTYEQYF
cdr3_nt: TGTGCCAGTAGTATAGCACCTACCTACGAGCAGTACTTC

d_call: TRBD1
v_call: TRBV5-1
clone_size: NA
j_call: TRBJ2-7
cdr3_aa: CASRTDRAGEQYF
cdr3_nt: TGCGCCAGCAGGACGGACAGGGCAGGGGAGCAGTACTTC

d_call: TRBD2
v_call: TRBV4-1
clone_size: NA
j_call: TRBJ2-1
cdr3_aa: CASSQDTLANEQFF
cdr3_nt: TGCGCCAGCAGCCAAGATACACTAGCGAATGAGCAGTTCTTC

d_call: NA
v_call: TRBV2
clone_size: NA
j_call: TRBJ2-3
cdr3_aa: CASLTADTQYF
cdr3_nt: TGTGCCAGCCTGACGGCAGATACGCAGTATTTT

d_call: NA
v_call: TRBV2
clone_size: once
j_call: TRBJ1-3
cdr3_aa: CASSEGRGAGNTIYF
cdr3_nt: TGTGCCAGCAGTGAGGGCCGAGGTGCTGGAAACACCATATATTTT

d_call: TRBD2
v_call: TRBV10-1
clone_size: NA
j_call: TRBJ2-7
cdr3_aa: CASSLGGEDEQYF
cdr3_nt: TGCGCCAGCTCATTGGGGGGGGAGGACGAGCAGTACTTC

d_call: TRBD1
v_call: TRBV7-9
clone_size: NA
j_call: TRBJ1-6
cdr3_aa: CASRVGTGGGSPLHF
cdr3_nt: TGTGCCAGCAGGGTGGGGACAGGAGGTGGGTCACCCCTCCACTTT

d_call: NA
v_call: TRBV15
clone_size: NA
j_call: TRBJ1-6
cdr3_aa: CATSRDPDSAAPLHF
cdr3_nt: TGTGCCACCAGCAGAGATCCGGACAGCGCAGCCCCCCTCCACTTT

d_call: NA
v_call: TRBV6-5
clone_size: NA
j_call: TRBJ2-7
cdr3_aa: CASSTPDSPYEQYF
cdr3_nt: TGTGCCAGCAGCACCCCGGACAGCCCCTACGAGCAGTACTTC

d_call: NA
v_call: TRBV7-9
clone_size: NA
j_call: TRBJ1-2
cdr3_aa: CASSHAVLYGYTF
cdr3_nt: TGTGCCAGCAGCCATGCGGTACTCTATGGCTACACCTTC

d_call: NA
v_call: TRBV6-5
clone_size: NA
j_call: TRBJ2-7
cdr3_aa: CASIAEPYEQYF
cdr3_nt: TGTGCCAGCATCGCAGAACCGTACGAGCAGTACTTC

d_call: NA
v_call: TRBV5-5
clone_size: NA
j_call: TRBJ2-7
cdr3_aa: CASSLDIGVAEGYEQYF
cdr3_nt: TGTGCCAGCAGCTTGGATATCGGGGTAGCGGAGGGCTACGAGCAGTACTTC

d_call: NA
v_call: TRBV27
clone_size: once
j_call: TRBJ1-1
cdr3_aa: CASSLGRVTEAFF
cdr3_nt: TGTGCCAGCAGTTTGGGACGGGTCACTGAAGCTTTCTTT

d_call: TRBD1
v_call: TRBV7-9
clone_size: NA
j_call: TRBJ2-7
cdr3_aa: CASNPLRDSPYEQYF
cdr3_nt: TGTGCCAGCAACCCCCTCCGGGACAGTCCCTACGAGCAGTACTTC

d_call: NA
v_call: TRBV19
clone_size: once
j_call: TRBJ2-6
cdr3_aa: CASSPYLDTGANVLTF
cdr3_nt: TGTGCCAGTAGTCCCTACTTAGATACTGGGGCCAACGTCCTGACTTTC

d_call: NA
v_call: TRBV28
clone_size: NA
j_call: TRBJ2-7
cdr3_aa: CASSIGSRTYEQYF
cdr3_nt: TGTGCCAGCTCTATCGGGTCCCGGACCTACGAGCAGTACTTC

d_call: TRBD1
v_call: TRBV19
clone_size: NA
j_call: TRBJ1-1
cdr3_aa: CGTQGGNTEAFF
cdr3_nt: TGTGGTACACAGGGGGGGAACACTGAAGCTTTCTTT

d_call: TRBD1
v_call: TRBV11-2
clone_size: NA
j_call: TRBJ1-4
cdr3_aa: CASGQGNEKLFF
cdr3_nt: TGTGCCAGCGGACAGGGGAATGAAAAACTGTTTTTT

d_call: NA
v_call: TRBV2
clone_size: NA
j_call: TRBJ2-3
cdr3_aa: CASSMNSGRYF
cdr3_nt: TGTGCCAGCAGTATGAACTCGGGGCGGTATTTT

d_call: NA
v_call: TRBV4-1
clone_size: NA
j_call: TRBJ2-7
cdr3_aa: CASSQESAARSYEQYF
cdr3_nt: TGCGCCAGCAGCCAAGAGTCAGCGGCTAGATCCTACGAGCAGTACTTC

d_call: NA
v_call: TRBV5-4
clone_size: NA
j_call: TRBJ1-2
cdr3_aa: CASSFGRRDNNYGYTF
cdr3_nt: TGTGCCAGCAGCTTCGGGAGGCGGGACAACAACTATGGCTACACCTTC

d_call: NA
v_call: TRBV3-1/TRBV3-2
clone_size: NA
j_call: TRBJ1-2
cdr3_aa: CASSHRGLDGYTF
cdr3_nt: TGTGCCAGCAGCCACCGGGGGCTTGATGGCTACACCTTC

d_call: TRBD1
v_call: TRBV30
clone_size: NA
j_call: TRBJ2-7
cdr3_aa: CACDGTGRYEQYF
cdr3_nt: TGTGCCTGTGATGGGACAGGGAGGTACGAGCAGTACTTC

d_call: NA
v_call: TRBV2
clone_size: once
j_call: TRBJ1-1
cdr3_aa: CASSLAGGEAFF
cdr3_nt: TGTGCCAGTAGCCTGGCTGGGGGTGAAGCTTTCTTT

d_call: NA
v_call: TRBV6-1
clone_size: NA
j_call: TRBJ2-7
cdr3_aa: CASSEAVAPNYEQYF
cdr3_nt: TGTGCCAGCAGTGAAGCGGTGGCTCCTAACTACGAGCAGTACTTC

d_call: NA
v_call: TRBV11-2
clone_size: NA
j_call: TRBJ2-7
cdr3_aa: CASSLGTFLSSYEQYF
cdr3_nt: TGTGCCAGCAGCTTAGGGACTTTCCTCAGCTCCTACGAGCAGTACTTC

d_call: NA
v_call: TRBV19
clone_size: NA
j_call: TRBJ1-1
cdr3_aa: CASSMNRQMNTEAFF
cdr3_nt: TGTGCCAGTAGTATGAATAGACAGATGAACACTGAAGCTTTCTTT

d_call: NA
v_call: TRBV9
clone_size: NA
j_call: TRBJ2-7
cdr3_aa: CASSVGALSSYEQYF
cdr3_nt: TGTGCCAGCAGCGTAGGGGCGCTGAGCTCCTACGAGCAGTACTTC

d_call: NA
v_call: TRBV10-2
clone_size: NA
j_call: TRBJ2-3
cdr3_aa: CASSRSPAGDTQYF
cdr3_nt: TGCGCCAGCAGTAGGAGCCCGGCTGGGGATACGCAGTATTTT

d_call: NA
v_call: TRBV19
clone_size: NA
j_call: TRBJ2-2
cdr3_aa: CASSPRSGPNTGELFF
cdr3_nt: TGTGCCAGTAGTCCCCGGAGCGGCCCGAACACCGGGGAGCTGTTTTTT

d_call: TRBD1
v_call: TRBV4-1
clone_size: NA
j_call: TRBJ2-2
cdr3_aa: CASSQVRTGMEGGELFF
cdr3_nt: TGCGCCAGCAGCCAAGTTAGGACAGGGATGGAGGGCGGGGAGCTGTTTTTT

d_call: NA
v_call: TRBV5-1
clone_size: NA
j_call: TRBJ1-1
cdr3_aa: CASSLGGEAFF
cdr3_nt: TGCGCCAGCAGCTTGGGTGGTGAAGCTTTCTTT

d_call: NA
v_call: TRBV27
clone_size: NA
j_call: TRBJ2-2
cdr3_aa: CASSLKPGELFF
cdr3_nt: TGTGCCAGCAGTTTAAAACCTGGGGAGCTGTTTTTT

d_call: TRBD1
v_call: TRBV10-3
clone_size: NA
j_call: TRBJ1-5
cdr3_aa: CAIRKQGAGQPQHF
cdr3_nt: TGTGCCATCAGAAAACAGGGGGCCGGGCAGCCCCAGCATTTT